This T cell receptor beta chain was sequenced in a study of metastatic and nonmetastatic thyroid tumors. Among the patients, none had received any treatment before thyroid surgery. By proportion, this clone is medium-sized. MiXCR was used by TCRdb to re-call the PCR reads. The sample carries about 13,000 clones, approximately 23% recorded once. V lost 5 bases and J 1 base, leaving 9 bases between the germline ends. The CDR3 is 15 residues long. This rearrangement joins TRBV12-3 or TRBV12-4 to TRBJ2-6; D remains unclear. The TCR was taken from a female donor with papillary thyroid cancer or a benign thyroid nodule (not recorded which). Some clones in this sample may be carry-over from other donors' samples. Input material: adjacent normal tissue. CDR3 nucleotides: TGTGCCAGCAGTGAAGGGTGGTCTGGGGCCAACGTCCTGACTTTC. Translating gives CASSEGWSGANVLTF.